The 3 T cell receptor beta chains below come from one sample, sequenced in a study of cytomegalovirus exposure and HLA in healthy donors. The PCR used 60 Vbeta and 13 Jbeta primers. Measured with immunoSEQ multiplex PCR; TCRdb has only the in-frame clones, and not every one. The table has roughly 120,000 clones, under 80% seen once. Sample: PBMCs. Receptors were obtained from a woman aged 50 to 60 in good health and CMV-seropositive.

The J gene is TRBJ2-3, the V gene TRBV25-1, with D possibly matching TRBD2 (6 bases). The V end was cut by 4 bases, the J end by 3 bases, with 11 bases between. CDR3 size: 14 residues. Per germline, CDR1 MGHDK and CDR2 SYGVNS. CDR3 amino acids: CASSGGGWTDTQYF. CDR3 coding DNA: TGTGCCAGCAGTGGTGGGGGGTGGACAGATACGCAGTATTTT.

The count of this clone is one. The V and J genes are TRBV2 and TRBJ2-6; D is possibly TRBD1 (6 bases). Germline V gene lookup returns CDR1 SNHLY and CDR2 FYNNEI. The CDR3 is 17 amino acids. V lost 4 bases, J lost 0 bases, and 13 bases lay in between. CDR3 in DNA: TGTGCCAGCAGTGCCAGGACAGTAAGCTCTGGGGCCAACGTCCTGACTTTC. Its protein is CASSARTVSSGANVLTF.

CDR3: CASSESGQGITEAFF. Here the CDR3 DNA reads TGCGCCAGCAGTGAGTCCGGGCAGGGGATCACTGAAGCTTTCTTT. The V call is TRBV10-2, the J call TRBJ1-1; TRBD1 might be the D (6 bases). Trimming took off 0 bases at V and 4 bases at J, with 12 bases between the two ends. There are 15 residues in the CDR3. CDR1 WSHSY and CDR2 SAAADI come from the germline V gene.